Each of the 32 T cell receptor beta chains below was sequenced from the same sample in a study of cytomegalovirus exposure and HLA in healthy donors. The study ran its PCR with 60 Vbeta and 13 Jbeta primers. TCRdb's table, derived via immunoSEQ multiplex PCR, lists solely in-frame clones and lacks some. The table lists around 200,000 clones, 70% to 75% of them singletons. Sample: PBMCs. These receptors originate from a man aged 30 to 45 in good health and CMV-seropositive.

This clone was recorded a few times. The chain is built from TRBV27 and TRBJ2-7; no clear D. CDR3 length: 16 residues. V lost 5 bases to trimming and J lost 0 bases, with 17 bases between them. Per germline, CDR1 MNHEY and CDR2 SMNVEV (reference sequence). The CDR3 sequence: CASSRPQSAASYEQYF. The CDR3 nucleotides are TGTGCCAGCAGTCGTCCCCAAAGCGCCGCCTCCTACGAGCAGTACTTC.

The V gene is TRBV5-4, the J gene TRBJ2-5, with TRBD2 matching 14 bases. CDR1 and CDR2 from the germline V gene are SGHNT and YYREEE (reference sequence). There are 15 residues in the CDR3. The junction had 1 base not matched to a gene; V was cut back by 3 bases and J by 3 bases. The DNA for the CDR3 is TGTGCCAGCAGCTCGGGACTAGCGGGAGAAGAGACCCAGTACTTC. It is translated as CASSSGLAGEETQYF.

The V call is TRBV19, the J call TRBJ1-5; D is unresolved. The V gene's germline CDR1 is LNHDA and CDR2 SQIVND (reference sequence). V shed 9 bases and J shed 0 bases, with 15 bases lying between them. This CDR3 is 15 amino acids long. CDR3 loop: CASAHDGDSNQPQHF. CDR3 in DNA: TGTGCCAGCGCCCATGACGGAGATAGCAATCAGCCCCAGCATTTT.

The J gene is TRBJ2-5, the V gene TRBV5-1, with 11 bases that match TRBD1. The junction had 5 bases not matched to a gene; V was cut back by 0 bases and J by 1 base. There are 17 residues in the CDR3. Germline V gives CDR1 SGHRS, CDR2 YFSETQ. The CDR3 DNA follows: TGCGCCAGCAGCTTGGGAGGGACAGGGGGAATCCAAGAGACCCAGTACTTC. It yields the protein CASSLGGTGGIQETQYF.

The chain combines TRBV7-8 with TRBJ1-2, with D maybe TRBD1 (5 bases). The CDR3 totals 14 residues. Per germline, CDR1 SGHVS and CDR2 FQNEAQ. Between the trimmed V and J ends, which lost 3 bases and 4 bases, there was a span of 12 bases. This CDR3 is CASSLENRFYGYTF. For the CDR3, the DNA is TGTGCCAGCAGCTTGGAGAACAGGTTCTATGGCTACACCTTC.

In its sample, this clone was seen a few times. This chain uses TRBV5-1 with TRBJ2-3; 8 nucleotides agree with TRBD2. V shed 10 bases, J shed 2 bases, and the junction held 9 bases outside the gene matches. Germline CDR1 reads SGHRS; CDR2 reads YFSETQ. The CDR3 has 14 amino acids. This chain's CDR3 is CASKGGRITDTQYF. The CDR3 nucleotides read TGCGCCTCCAAGGGCGGGAGGATCACAGATACGCAGTATTTT.

This clone was observed once. CDR3 loop: CASSPGQGVGELFF. The CDR3 coding sequence is TGTGCCAGCAGCCCTGGACAGGGGGTTGGGGAGCTGTTTTTT. The J gene is TRBJ2-2, the V gene TRBV7-2, with 10 bases identical to TRBD1. Germline trimming cut 5 bases from V and 8 bases from J; bases unmatched to any gene: 5. The CDR3 spans 14 residues. The germline V gene encodes CDR1 SGHTA and CDR2 FQGNSA.

The rearrangement uses TRBV28 and TRBJ2-7, with 10 bases fitting TRBD1. CDR1 and CDR2 (germline): MDHEN, SYDVKM. After removal of 8 bases from V and 11 bases from J, the junction contained 15 bases not matched to a gene. The CDR3 totals 14 residues. Here the CDR3 reads CASGVPGQGNREYF. The CDR3 DNA sequence: TGTGCCAGCGGGGTCCCGGGACAGGGGAACAGGGAGTACTTC. Variable domain in full (rest from reference TRBV28 and TRBJ2-7): DVKVTQSSRYLVKRTGEKVFLECVQDMDHENMFWYRQDPGLGLRLIYFSYDVKMKEKGDIPEGYSVSREKKERFSLILESASTNQTSMYLCASGVPGQGNREYFGPGTRLTVT.

The chain employs TRBV11-3 and TRBJ2-5, with 8 bases matching TRBD1. CDR3 length: 14 residues. The germline gives CDR1 SGHNT, CDR2 YENEEA. Losses at the gene ends were 5 bases for V and 5 bases for J; bases not matched to a gene: 7. The CDR3 DNA follows: TGTGCCAGCAGCCCTGGGACAGGCGGCGAGACCCAGTACTTC. Encoded protein: CASSPGTGGETQYF.

V and J are TRBV5-8 and TRBJ2-5; D might be TRBD1 (6 bases). The germline V gene has CDR1 SGHTS and CDR2 YDEGEE. CDR3 length: 15 residues. Trimming shortened V by 0 bases and J by 2 bases, and 11 bases separated the two germline ends. The CDR3 DNA follows: TGTGCCAGCAGCTTGGGGACCCAGGGGCAAGAGACCCAGTACTTC. Its translation is CASSLGTQGQETQYF.

This chain uses TRBV19 with TRBJ1-2; 12 nucleotides agree with TRBD1. The CDR3 runs 16 residues. Germline CDR1 is LNHDA and CDR2 is SQIVND (reference sequence). Trimming at V came to 0 bases and at J to 4 bases, leaving 3 bases not matched to a gene. The CDR3 protein is CASSIEGQGAFYGYTF. The CDR3, as DNA: TGTGCCAGTAGTATAGAGGGACAGGGGGCGTTCTATGGCTACACCTTC.

The genes are TRBV18 and TRBJ1-1; 7 nucleotides match TRBD1. The V gene's germline CDR1 is KGHSH and CDR2 LQKENI. V shed 2 bases and J 4 bases; nucleotides not matched to a gene: 7. The CDR3 spans 15 residues. The CDR3 loop is CASSPVGPGGTEAFF. In nucleotides, the CDR3 is TGTGCCAGCTCACCAGTGGGCCCAGGGGGCACTGAAGCTTTCTTT.

The chain couples TRBV10-1 to TRBJ2-1; 8 bases are shared with TRBD2. CDR3 length equals 15 residues. Germline CDR1 WNHNN, CDR2 SYGVQD (reference sequence). V gave up 1 base and J gave up 4 bases; unmatched junction bases: 3. CDR3: CASSECSGVYNEQFF. Here the CDR3 DNA reads TGCGCCAGCAGTGAGTGTAGCGGGGTATACAATGAGCAGTTCTTC.

The chain uses TRBV9 and TRBJ1-2; D might be TRBD1 (5 bases). The V gene's germline CDR1 is SGDLS and CDR2 YYNGEE. V was pared by 5 bases and J by 1 base, with 15 bases between. The CDR3 is 15 residues long. CDR3 residues: CASSEQEIFNYGYTF. CDR3 DNA: TGTGCCAGCAGTGAACAGGAGATCTTTAACTATGGCTACACCTTC.

V and J are TRBV15 and TRBJ1-5, with D possibly TRBD1 on 6 matching bases. The CDR3 has 15 amino acids. V dropped 1 base and J dropped 2 bases, with 9 bases sitting between them. CDR1 is LNHNV and CDR2 is YYDKDF in the germline V gene (reference sequence). Written as DNA, the CDR3 is TGTGCCACCAGCAGAGGGGCAGGGGGCAATCAGCCCCAGCATTTT. This translates into CATSRGAGGNQPQHF.

The CDR3 bases are TGTGCCAGCAGTACCGGACAGGGGGCAGACGAGCAGTACTTC. Amino acid sequence: CASSTGQGADEQYF. The chain links TRBV6-5 to TRBJ2-5, with 11 bases matching TRBD1. The tail of the sequence fits TRBJ2-7 better, so the J call may be wrong. Germline CDR1 MNHEY, CDR2 SVGAGI. The CDR3 length is 14 residues.

This sequence joins TRBV25-1 and TRBJ2-7, with 7 bases identical to TRBD1. The length of the CDR3 is 15 residues. Germline V gives CDR1 MGHDK, CDR2 SYGVNS. After removal of 4 bases from V and 4 bases from J, the junction contained 10 bases not matched to a gene. The CDR3 here is CASSGTGIFRYEQYF. The CDR3, as DNA: TGTGCCAGCAGTGGGACAGGAATATTCAGGTACGAGCAGTACTTC.

The V gene is TRBV4-3, the J gene TRBJ2-3; 7 bases agree with TRBD2. V was clipped by 0 bases and J by 4 bases; unmatched bases: 10. The CDR3 contains 17 residues. Germline-derived CDR1 and CDR2 are LGHNA and YSLEER. CDR3 sequence (DNA): TGCGCCAGCAGCCAAGATAGCGCGGGAGTTAGCGCAGATACGCAGTATTTT. This encodes CASSQDSAGVSADTQYF.

The V call is TRBV27, the J call TRBJ1-6; D is possibly TRBD1 (5 bases). Germline V gives CDR1 MNHEY, CDR2 SMNVEV (reference sequence). V dropped 1 base and J dropped 1 base, with 11 bases sitting between them. This CDR3 is 17 amino acids long. CDR3 sequence: CASSLLAGLSYNSPLHF. CDR3 nucleotides: TGTGCCAGCAGTTTATTGGCGGGGCTTTCCTATAATTCACCCCTCCACTTT.

The chain is built from TRBV21-1 and TRBJ2-7; TRBD2, as called in the table, went unchecked against the DNA. TRBV21-1 is shown as a pseudogene. The CDR3 extends over 13 amino acids. The CDR3: CASSKGGLYEQYF. The CDR3, as DNA: TGTGCCAGCAGCAAAGGGGGACTCTACGAGCAGTACTTC.

A remark on this clone: Relative to the germline gene, one junction end is altered; a read error may explain this. This chain joins TRBV18 and TRBJ2-7, with 7 bases identical to TRBD1. The CDR3 covers 15 residues. The germline CDR1 and CDR2 sequences are KGHSH and LQKENI. CDR3 residues: CASSPPSSGQAEQYF. In DNA form, the CDR3 reads TGTGCCAGCTCTCCACCGTCCTCCGGACAGGCCGAGCAGTACTTC.

Only a few counts were recorded for this clone. The junction and the germline gene differ at one end; a read error may be behind it. V usage is TRBV4-2 and J usage is TRBJ2-4; D is perhaps TRBD1 (6 bases). The length of the CDR3 is 14 residues. Germline CDR1 reads LGHNA; CDR2 reads YNFKEQ. In DNA form, the CDR3 reads TGTGCCAGCAGCCAGGTTCGGGACCCCCAGGGGCAAAACTTC. Its protein product is CASSQVRDPQGQNF.

J is TRBJ2-2 and V is TRBV19; D is uncertain. Germline-derived CDR1 and CDR2 are LNHDA and SQIVND (reference sequence). This CDR3 has 14 residues. The V and J ends lost 2 bases and 1 base respectively, with 5 bases between them. The CDR3 is CASSIQWNTGELFF. The DNA for the CDR3 is TGTGCCAGTAGTATACAATGGAACACCGGGGAGCTGTTTTTT.

CDR3 amino acids: CASSSQGSTNEKLFF. CDR3 bases: TGTGCCAGCAGTTCCCAGGGCAGCACTAATGAAAAACTGTTTTTT. The chain joins TRBV28 to TRBJ1-4, with D maybe TRBD1 (5 bases). This CDR3 has 15 amino acids. V was clipped by 4 bases and J by 2 bases, with 11 bases between them. In germline, CDR1 is MDHEN, CDR2 SYDVKM.

The chain recombines TRBV30 with TRBJ2-1; D gene ambiguous. V lost 0 bases and J 7 bases, leaving 13 bases between the germline ends. CDR1 is GTSNPN, CDR2 SVGIG, per germline (reference sequence). The CDR3 consists of 14 residues. The CDR3 DNA reads as TGTGCCTGGAGTGTACTATCGCGGTATAATGAGCAGTTCTTC. Encoded protein: CAWSVLSRYNEQFF.

This clone was picked up one time. V usage is TRBV29-1 and J usage is TRBJ1-1; D perhaps matches TRBD1 (5 bases). Germline assignment: CDR1 SQVTM and CDR2 ANQGSEA. Trimming left V 7 bases short and J 3 bases short, with 9 bases between. The CDR3 consists of 11 residues. In DNA, the CDR3 is TGCAGCGCCGGAGGGGACACTGAAGCTTTCTTT. Translation: CSAGGDTEAFF.

V usage is TRBV5-1 and J usage is TRBJ1-2, with a tentative D call TRBD1 (6 bases). Per germline, CDR1 SGHRS and CDR2 YFSETQ. Trimming took 5 bases from V and 0 from J, leaving 11 bases between them. This CDR3 contains 14 residues. DNA for the CDR3: TGCGCCAGCAGTCCGGGACATACTAACTATGGCTACACCTTC. Its translation is CASSPGHTNYGYTF.

J is TRBJ1-5 and V is TRBV19; no reliable D call. Between the trimmed V and J ends, which lost 3 bases and 2 bases, there was a span of 14 bases. The CDR3 is 16 amino acids. From germline, CDR1 is LNHDA and CDR2 SQIVND (reference sequence). CDR3 nucleotide sequence: TGTGCCAGTAGTATCCCCGGACGCGGGGGCAATCAGCCCCAGCATTTT. It translates to CASSIPGRGGNQPQHF.

This clone was found a few times. V gene TRBV7-9 combines with J gene TRBJ1-2; D is unresolved. CDR3 length: 13 residues. Germline values: CDR1 SEHNR, CDR2 FQNEAQ (reference sequence). V dropped 5 bases and J dropped 0 bases, with 7 bases sitting between them. The CDR3 DNA sequence: TGTGCCAGCAGCATCGGGGCTAACTATGGCTACACCTTC. Protein: CASSIGANYGYTF. Combining the CDR3 with reference TRBV7-9 and TRBJ1-2 gives the whole variable domain DTGVSQNPRHKITKRGQNVTFRCDPISEHNRLYWYRQTLGQGPEFLTYFQNEAQLEKSRLLSDRFSAERPKGSFSTLEIQRTEQGDSAMYLCASSIGANYGYTFGSGTRLTVV.

This clone showed up just once. This chain uses TRBV28 with TRBJ2-7; D possibly corresponds to TRBD2 (6 bases). Trimming removed 6 bases at V and 4 bases at J, with 16 bases between. The CDR3 covers 14 residues. CDR1 is MDHEN and CDR2 is SYDVKM in the germline V gene. DNA for the CDR3: TGTGCCAGCAGGCCCCCGGGACTCAAATACGAGCAGTACTTC. Translation gives CASRPPGLKYEQYF.

V and J are TRBV7-2 and TRBJ2-7; TRBD2 agrees at 10 bases. The CDR3 spans 17 residues. V shed 4 bases and J 3 bases; nucleotides not matched to a gene: 12. The germline V gene has CDR1 SGHTA and CDR2 FQGNSA. The CDR3 DNA reads as TGTGCCAGCAGCTCCCCCCGGGGTACTAGCGGGGACTACGAGCAGTACTTC. It codes for CASSSPRGTSGDYEQYF. The complete variable domain, with remaining parts taken from reference TRBV7-2 and TRBJ2-7, reads GAGVSQSPSNKVTEKGKDVELRCDPISGHTALYWYRQSLGQGLEFLIYFQGNSAPDKSGLPSDRFSAERTGGSVSTLTIQRTQQEDSAVYLCASSSPRGTSGDYEQYFGPGTRLTVT.

The V and J genes are TRBV5-5 and TRBJ2-1, with D possibly matching TRBD2 (5 bases). V was trimmed by 1 base and J by 0 bases, leaving 14 bases between them. The CDR3 extends over 17 amino acids. Germline V gene data show CDR1 as SGHKS and CDR2 as YYEKEE (reference sequence). CDR3 loop: CASSLSLAAFSYNEQFF. The CDR3 DNA is TGTGCCAGCAGCTTGTCGCTAGCAGCCTTCTCCTACAATGAGCAGTTCTTC.